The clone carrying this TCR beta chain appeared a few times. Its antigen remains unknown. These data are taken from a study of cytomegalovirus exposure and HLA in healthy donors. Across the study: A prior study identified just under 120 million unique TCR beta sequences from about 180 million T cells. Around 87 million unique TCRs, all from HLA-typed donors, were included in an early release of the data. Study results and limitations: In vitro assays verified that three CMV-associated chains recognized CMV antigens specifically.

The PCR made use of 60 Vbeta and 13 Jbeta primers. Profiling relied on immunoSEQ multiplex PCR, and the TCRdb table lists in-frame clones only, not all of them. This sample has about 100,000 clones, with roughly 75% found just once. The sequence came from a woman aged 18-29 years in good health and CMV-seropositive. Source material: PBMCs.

Written as DNA, the CDR3 is TGTGCCAGCAGTCCAGAAAAGACAGGGGTGGCCGAGCAGTACTTC. Translation: CASSPEKTGVAEQYF. This chain links TRBV27 with TRBJ2-7; 8 bases line up with TRBD1. The V segment lost 5 bases and the J segment 6 bases; nucleotides outside the gene matches: 12. CDR3 size: 15 residues. From germline, CDR1 is MNHEY and CDR2 SMNVEV (reference sequence).